In this sample, the clone carrying this T cell receptor beta chain turned up many times. No antigen is known for it. This CDR3 contains 15 residues. The V end was cut by 3 bases, the J end by 4 bases, with 14 bases between. The V gene's germline CDR1 is ENHRY and CDR2 SYGVKD. The sample originates from a study of T cell repertoires in cytomegalovirus infection. As for the study in general: Public signatures in TCR beta pointed to CMV infection and matching HLA type.

In TCRdb, the reads were re-called with MiXCR into one record per CDR3 protein. The sample lists 90,000 to 130,000 distinct CDR3 sequences; around a tenth were seen once. The chain employs TRBV10-3 and TRBJ2-3; the D gene could be TRBD1 or TRBD2 (6 bases each). The sample consisted of PBMCs, sequenced either directly or after in vitro stimulation (not recorded which). This TCR came from a human donor in good health (CMV status not recorded). Some clones in this sample may be carry-over from other donors' samples. The CDR3 DNA reads as TGTGCCATCAGTGATCCGGGGGCGGGCGCAGATACGCAGTATTTT. Its protein product is CAISDPGAGADTQYF.